This TCR beta chain was recovered during a study of blood T cell repertoires in COVID-19. This table comes from immunoSEQ multiplex PCR, and its TCRdb copy is limited to in-frame clones, with some not included. The table records 400,000 to 500,000 clones, approximately 91% of them present only once. This clonotype was obtained from a woman aged 18-35 years who had been exposed to COVID-19. The material sequenced was PBMCs or T cells enriched from blood (not recorded which).

Here the CDR3 reads CASSLTGVSNYGYTF. The CDR3 DNA follows: TGCGCCAGCAGCTTAACGGGGGTCTCTAACTATGGCTACACCTTC. The V call is TRBV5-1, the J call TRBJ1-2, with D tentatively TRBD1 (5 bases). The length of the CDR3 is 15 residues. Germline V lookup: CDR1 SGHRS, CDR2 YFSETQ. V was cut by 2 bases and J by 0 bases, with 11 bases left in between.